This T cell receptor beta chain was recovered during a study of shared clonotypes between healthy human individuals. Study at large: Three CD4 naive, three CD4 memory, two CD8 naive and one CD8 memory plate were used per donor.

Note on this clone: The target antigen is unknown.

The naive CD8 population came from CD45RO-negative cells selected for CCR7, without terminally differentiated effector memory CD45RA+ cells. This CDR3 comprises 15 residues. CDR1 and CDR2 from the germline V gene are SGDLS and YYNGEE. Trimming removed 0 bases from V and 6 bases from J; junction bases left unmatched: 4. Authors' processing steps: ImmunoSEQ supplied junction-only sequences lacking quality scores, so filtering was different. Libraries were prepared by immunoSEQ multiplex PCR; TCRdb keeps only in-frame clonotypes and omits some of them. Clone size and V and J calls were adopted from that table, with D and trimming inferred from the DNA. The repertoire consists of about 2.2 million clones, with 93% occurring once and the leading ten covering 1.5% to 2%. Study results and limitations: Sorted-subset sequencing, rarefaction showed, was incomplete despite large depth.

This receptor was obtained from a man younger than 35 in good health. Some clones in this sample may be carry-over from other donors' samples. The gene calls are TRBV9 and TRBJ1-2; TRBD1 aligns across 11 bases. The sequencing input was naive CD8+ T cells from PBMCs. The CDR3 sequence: CASSVGTGGANGYTF. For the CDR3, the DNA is TGTGCCAGCAGCGTAGGGACAGGGGGCGCGAATGGCTACACCTTC.